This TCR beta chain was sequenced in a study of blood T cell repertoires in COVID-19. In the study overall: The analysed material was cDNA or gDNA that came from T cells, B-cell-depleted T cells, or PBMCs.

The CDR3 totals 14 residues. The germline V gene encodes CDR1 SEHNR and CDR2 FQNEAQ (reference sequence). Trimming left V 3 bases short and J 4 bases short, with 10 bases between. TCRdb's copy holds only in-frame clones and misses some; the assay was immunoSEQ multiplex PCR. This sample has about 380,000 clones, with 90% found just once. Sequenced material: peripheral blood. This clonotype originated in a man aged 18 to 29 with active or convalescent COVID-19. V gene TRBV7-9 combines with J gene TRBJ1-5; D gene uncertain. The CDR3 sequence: CASSFLAENQPQHF. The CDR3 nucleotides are TGTGCCAGCAGCTTTTTGGCGGAGAATCAGCCCCAGCATTTT.